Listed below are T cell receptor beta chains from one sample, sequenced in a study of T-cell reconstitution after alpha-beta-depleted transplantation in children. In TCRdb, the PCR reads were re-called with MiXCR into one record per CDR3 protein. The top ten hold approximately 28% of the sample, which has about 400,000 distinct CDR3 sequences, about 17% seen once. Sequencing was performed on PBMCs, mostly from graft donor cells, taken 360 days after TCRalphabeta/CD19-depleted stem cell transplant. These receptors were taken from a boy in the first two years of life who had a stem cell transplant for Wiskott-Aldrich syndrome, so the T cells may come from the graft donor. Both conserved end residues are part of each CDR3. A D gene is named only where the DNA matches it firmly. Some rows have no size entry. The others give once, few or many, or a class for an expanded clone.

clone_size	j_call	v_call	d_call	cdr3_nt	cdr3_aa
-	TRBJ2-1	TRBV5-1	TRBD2	TGCGCCAGCAGCTTACCACTAGCGGGGGGAAATGAGCAGTTCTTC	CASSLPLAGGNEQFF
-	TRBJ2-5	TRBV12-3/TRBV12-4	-	TGTGCCAGCAGTTTTTGGGGGGGGGCCGCGGGAGAGACCCAGTACTTC	CASSFWGGAAGETQYF
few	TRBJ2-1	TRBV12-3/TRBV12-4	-	TGTGCCAGCAGTTTGCTGCTGAAGTTTGGCAATGAGCAGTTCTTC	CASSLLLKFGNEQFF
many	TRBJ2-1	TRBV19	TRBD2	TGTGCCAGTAGCATGACTAGCGGGAGCTACAATGAGCAGTTCTTC	CASSMTSGSYNEQFF
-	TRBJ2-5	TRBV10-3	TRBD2	TGTGCCATCAGTGCCCGCACGGGACTAGGGTCCCAAGAGACCCAGTACTTC	CAISARTGLGSQETQYF
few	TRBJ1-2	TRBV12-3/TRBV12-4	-	TGTGCCAGCAGTCGGGACTTTGGCTACACCTTC	CASSRDFGYTF
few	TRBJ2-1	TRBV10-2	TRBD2	TGCGCCAGCAGTCCTAGCGGGGGGGCCAGAAGGCAGTTCTTC	CASSPSGGARRQFF
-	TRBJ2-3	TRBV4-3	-	TGCGCCAGCAGCCAAGAAGGCGGGAAGTCTTTCACAGATACGCAGTATTTT	CASSQEGGKSFTDTQYF
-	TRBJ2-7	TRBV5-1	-	TGCGCCAGCAGCTTAACACCCAACTCCCTCCACGAGCAGTACTTC	CASSLTPNSLHEQYF
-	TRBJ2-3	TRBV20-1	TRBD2	TGCAGTGCTAGCTCAGCGGGGGGGCCTGCAGATACGCAGTATTTT	CSASSAGGPADTQYF
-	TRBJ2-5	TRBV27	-	TGTGCCAGCGCCTGGGGAGCGGTGGGATTAGGACGTCAGTACTTC	CASAWGAVGLGRQYF
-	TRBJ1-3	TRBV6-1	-	TGTGCCAGCAGCCACGTCAGCGCGAGGGCGGCTGGAAACACCATATATTTT	CASSHVSARAAGNTIYF
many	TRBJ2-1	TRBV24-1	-	TGTGCCACCAGTGAGACAGCTTACAATGAGCAGTTCTTC	CATSETAYNEQFF
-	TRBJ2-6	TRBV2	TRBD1	TGTGCCAGCCGGGACAGGGGTCCGGGGGCCAACGTCCTGACTTTC	CASRDRGPGANVLTF
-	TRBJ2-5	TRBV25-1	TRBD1	TGTGCCAGCAGTGAAGACAGGGTGCGAGAGACCCAGTACTTC	CASSEDRVRETQYF
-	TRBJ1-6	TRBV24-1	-	TGTGCCACCAGTGATTCGACAGGCCCGGATTCACCCCTCCACTTT	CATSDSTGPDSPLHF
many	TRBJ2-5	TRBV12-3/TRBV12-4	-	TGTGCCAGCAGTTTGAGTAGCCAAGAGACCCAGTACTTC	CASSLSSQETQYF
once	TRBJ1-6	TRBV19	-	TGTGCCAGTAGTATGGACAGTGTTTATTCACCCCTCCACTTT	CASSMDSVYSPLHF
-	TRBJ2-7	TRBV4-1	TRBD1	TGCGCCAGCAGCCAAAGAATGGGGACAGAAGCCTACGAGCAGTACTTC	CASSQRMGTEAYEQYF
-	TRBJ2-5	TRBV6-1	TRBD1	TGTGCCAGCACTCGGGACAGTACCCCCCAAGAGACCCAGTACTTC	CASTRDSTPQETQYF
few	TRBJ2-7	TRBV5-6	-	TGTGCCAGCAGCTTGCTCTTTGGTGGCGAGCAGTACTTC	CASSLLFGGEQYF
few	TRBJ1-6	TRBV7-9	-	TGTGCCAGCAGCAATCCGGCTTCACCCCTCCACTTT	CASSNPASPLHF
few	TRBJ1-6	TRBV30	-	TGTGCCTGGAGTAGGACTAGCTCCTATAATTCACCCCTCCACTTT	CAWSRTSSYNSPLHF
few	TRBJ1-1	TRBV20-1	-	TGCAGTGCTAGAGGATGGGGGACTGAAGCTTTCTTT	CSARGWGTEAFF
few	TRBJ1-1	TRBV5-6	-	TGTGCCAGCAGCTTGGGACAGAAGGCTTTCTTT	CASSLGQKAFF
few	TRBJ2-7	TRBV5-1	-	TGCGCCAGCAGCTCGCACACACCGGGATCCAGGGTCTACGAGCAGTACTTC	CASSSHTPGSRVYEQYF
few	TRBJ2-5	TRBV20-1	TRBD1	TGCGGAGCCGGGACAGTGAAAGAGACCCAGTACTTC	CGAGTVKETQYF
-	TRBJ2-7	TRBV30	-	TGTGCCTGGAGTGTAGGCCTGTGGGGGCCCTCCTACGAGCAGTACTTC	CAWSVGLWGPSYEQYF
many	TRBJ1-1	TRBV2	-	TGTGCCAGCAGTGAAGCGCGTATCACTGAAGCTTTCTTT	CASSEARITEAFF
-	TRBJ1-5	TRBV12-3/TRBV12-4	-	TGTGCCAGCAGTTTACGCATAGGGAGGGGTCAGCCCCAGCATTTT	CASSLRIGRGQPQHF
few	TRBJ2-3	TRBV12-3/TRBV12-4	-	TGTGCCAGCAGCCCCCGTAAGACGCAGTATTTT	CASSPRKTQYF
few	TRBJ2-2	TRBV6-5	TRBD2	TGTGCCAGCAGTTATACAGCGGGAGGACACACCGGGGAGCTGTTTTTT	CASSYTAGGHTGELFF
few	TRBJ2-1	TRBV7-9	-	TGTGCCAGCAGCTTACAACCTCAGGAGACAGGGTTCTTC	CASSLQPQETGFF
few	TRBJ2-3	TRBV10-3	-	TGTGCCATCAATTGGGCTAGCACAGATACGCAGTATTTT	CAINWASTDTQYF
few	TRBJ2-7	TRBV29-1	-	TGCAGCGTTGTAGGGTTCCGGGACACCAGCTACGAGCAGTACTTC	CSVVGFRDTSYEQYF
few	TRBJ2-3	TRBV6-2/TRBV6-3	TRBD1	TGTGCCAGCAGTTACGATGGACAGGGATGGGCAGATACGCAGTATTTT	CASSYDGQGWADTQYF
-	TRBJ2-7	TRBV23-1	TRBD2	TGCGCCAGCAGACTTAAGCGGGGGGACCTCTCCTACGAGCAGTACTTC	CASRLKRGDLSYEQYF
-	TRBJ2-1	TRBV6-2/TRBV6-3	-	TGTGCCAGCAGTTACTCGAAACGGCTCTACAATGAGCAGTTCTTC	CASSYSKRLYNEQFF
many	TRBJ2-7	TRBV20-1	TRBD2	TGCAGTGCTAGAGGGACTAGCGACTACGAGCAGTACTTC	CSARGTSDYEQYF
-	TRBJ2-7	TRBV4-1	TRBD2	TGCGCCAGCAGCCAAGGGACTAGCGGGGTCTACGAGCAGTACTTC	CASSQGTSGVYEQYF
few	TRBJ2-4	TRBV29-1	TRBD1	TGCAGCGCTTTGACAGGGCCCAAAAACATTCAGTACTTC	CSALTGPKNIQYF
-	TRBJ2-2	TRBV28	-	TGTGCCAGCGGCCCCGGGCTCACCGGGGAGCTGTTTTTT	CASGPGLTGELFF
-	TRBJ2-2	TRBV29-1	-	TGCCTCATAAGGGGTAGTCCCGGGGAGCTGTTTTTT	CLIRGSPGELFF
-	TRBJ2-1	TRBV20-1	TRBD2	TGCAGTGCTAGAGCGGGAGGGCCTTCTACCTACAATGAGCAGTTCTTC	CSARAGGPSTYNEQFF
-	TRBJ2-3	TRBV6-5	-	TGTGCCAGCAGTTACTTAAAAATGGATACGCAGTATTTT	CASSYLKMDTQYF
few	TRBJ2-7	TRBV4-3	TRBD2	TGCGCCAGCAGCCAAGGCCTAGCGGGAGGGCCAGACGAGCAGTACTTC	CASSQGLAGGPDEQYF
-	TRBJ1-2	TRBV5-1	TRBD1	TGCGCCAGCAGGGTGAGTCCCGGGACAGTCTATGGCTACACCTTC	CASRVSPGTVYGYTF
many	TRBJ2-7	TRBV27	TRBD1	TGTGCCAGCAGTTTATGGACAGGGGGCGAGCAGTACTTC	CASSLWTGGEQYF
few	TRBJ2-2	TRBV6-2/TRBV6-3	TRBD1	TGTGCCATCCGGGACAGGGGCACCGGGGAGCTGTTTTTT	CAIRDRGTGELFF
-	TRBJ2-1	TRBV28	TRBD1	TGTGCCAGCAGTCCCACAGGGGTCCGGTACAATGAGCAGTTCTTC	CASSPTGVRYNEQFF